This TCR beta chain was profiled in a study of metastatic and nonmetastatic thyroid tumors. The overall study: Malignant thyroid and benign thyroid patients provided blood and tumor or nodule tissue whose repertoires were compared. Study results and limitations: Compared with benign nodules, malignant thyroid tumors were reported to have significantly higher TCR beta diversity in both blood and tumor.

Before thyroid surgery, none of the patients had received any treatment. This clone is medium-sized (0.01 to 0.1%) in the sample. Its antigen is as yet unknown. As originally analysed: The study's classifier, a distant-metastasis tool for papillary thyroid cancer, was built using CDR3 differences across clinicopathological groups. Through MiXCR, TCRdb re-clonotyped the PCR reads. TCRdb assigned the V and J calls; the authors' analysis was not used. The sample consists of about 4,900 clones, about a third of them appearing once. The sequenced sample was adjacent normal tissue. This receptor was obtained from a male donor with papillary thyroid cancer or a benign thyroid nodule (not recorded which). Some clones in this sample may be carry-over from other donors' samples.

In nucleotides, the CDR3 is TGTGCCAGCAGGGGTAGCGGGAGGGCCTCGGATGAGCAGTTCTTC. Translation: CASRGSGRASDEQFF. This sequence joins TRBV2 and TRBJ2-1; TRBD2 agrees at 11 bases. V lost 6 bases and J lost 8; bases outside the gene matches: 9. Germline V CDR1 and CDR2: SNHLY, FYNNEI. CDR3 length: 15 residues.